This T cell receptor beta chain was found in a study of cytomegalovirus exposure and HLA in healthy donors. The ends were cut back, 6 bases at V and 4 bases at J, with 9 bases in the middle. The CDR3 length is 11 residues. Germline V gene lookup returns CDR1 DFQATT and CDR2 SNEGSKA (reference sequence). This clone was seen a handful of times. The antigen is undetermined. Study-wide results and limits: Sequencing probably produced one cluster of sequence variants that were highly shared. Cytomegalovirus-associated status was assigned to around 160 TCR beta chains.

The study ran its PCR with 60 Vbeta and 13 Jbeta primers. Original methodology: Later, an analysis found 80 million or so unique TCR beta chains, and about 10 million of these were shared. Libraries were prepared by immunoSEQ multiplex PCR; TCRdb keeps only in-frame clonotypes and omits some of them. Clone size and V and J calls were adopted from that table, with D and trimming inferred from the DNA. This sample has some 80,000 clones, with about 79% found just once. The TCR comes from a man aged 35 to 55 in good health and CMV-seronegative. The V gene is TRBV20-1, the J gene TRBJ1-1, with no clear D. The specimen sequenced was PBMCs. DNA of the CDR3: TGCAGTGCACCTCTAGGCACTGAAGCTTTCTTT. This translates into CSAPLGTEAFF.